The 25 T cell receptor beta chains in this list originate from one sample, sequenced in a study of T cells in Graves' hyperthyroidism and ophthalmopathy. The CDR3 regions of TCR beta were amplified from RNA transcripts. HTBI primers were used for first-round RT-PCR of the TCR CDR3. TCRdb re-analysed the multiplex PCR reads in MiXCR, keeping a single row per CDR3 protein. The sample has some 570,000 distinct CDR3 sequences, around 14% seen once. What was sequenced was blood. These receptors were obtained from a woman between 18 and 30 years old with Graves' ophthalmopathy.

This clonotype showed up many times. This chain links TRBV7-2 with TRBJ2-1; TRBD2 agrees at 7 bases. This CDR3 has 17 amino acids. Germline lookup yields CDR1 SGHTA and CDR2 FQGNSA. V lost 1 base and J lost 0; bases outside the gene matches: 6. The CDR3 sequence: CASSLVSWEGSYNEQFF. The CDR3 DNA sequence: TGTGCCAGCAGCTTAGTTTCGTGGGAGGGCTCCTACAATGAGCAGTTCTTC.

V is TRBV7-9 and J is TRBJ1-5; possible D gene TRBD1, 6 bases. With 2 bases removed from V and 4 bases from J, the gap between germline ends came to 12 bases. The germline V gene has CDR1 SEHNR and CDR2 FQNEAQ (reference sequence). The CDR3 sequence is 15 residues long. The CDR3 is CASSLSGALNQPQHF. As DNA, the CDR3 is TGTGCCAGCAGCTTATCAGGGGCACTGAATCAGCCCCAGCATTTT.

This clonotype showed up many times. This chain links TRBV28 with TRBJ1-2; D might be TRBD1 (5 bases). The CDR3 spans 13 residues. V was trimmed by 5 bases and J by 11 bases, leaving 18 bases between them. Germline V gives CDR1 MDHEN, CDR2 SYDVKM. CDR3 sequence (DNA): TGTGCCAGCAGTCCTGGCCTCCGAAAGGGGTACACCTTC. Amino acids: CASSPGLRKGYTF.

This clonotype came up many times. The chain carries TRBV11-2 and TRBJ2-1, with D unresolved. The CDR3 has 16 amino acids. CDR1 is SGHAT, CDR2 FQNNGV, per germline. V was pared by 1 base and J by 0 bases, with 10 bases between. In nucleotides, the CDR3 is TGTGCCAGCAGCTTAGGTGGCGGAACCTCCTACAATGAGCAGTTCTTC. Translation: CASSLGGGTSYNEQFF.

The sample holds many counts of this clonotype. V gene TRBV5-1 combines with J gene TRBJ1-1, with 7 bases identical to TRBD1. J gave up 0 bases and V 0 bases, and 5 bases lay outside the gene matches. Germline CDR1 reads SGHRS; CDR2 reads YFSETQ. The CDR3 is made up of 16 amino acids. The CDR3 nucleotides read TGCGCCAGCAGCTTGGCCCCAACAGGGGTGAACACTGAAGCTTTCTTT. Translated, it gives CASSLAPTGVNTEAFF.

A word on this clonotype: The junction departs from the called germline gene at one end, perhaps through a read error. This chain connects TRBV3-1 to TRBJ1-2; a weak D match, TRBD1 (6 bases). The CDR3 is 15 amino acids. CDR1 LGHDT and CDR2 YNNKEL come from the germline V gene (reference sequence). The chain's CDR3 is CASSQGQFRPVGYTF. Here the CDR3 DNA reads TGTGCCAGCAGTCAAGGACAGTTTCGGCCGGTGGGCTACACCTTC.

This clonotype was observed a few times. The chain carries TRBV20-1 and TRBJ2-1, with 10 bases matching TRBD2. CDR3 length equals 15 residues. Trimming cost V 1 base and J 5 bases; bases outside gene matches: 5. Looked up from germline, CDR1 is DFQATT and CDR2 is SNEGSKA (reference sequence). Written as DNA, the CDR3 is TGCAGTGCTAGAGGGCTAGCGGGAGCTCACAATGAGCAGTTCTTC. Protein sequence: CSARGLAGAHNEQFF.

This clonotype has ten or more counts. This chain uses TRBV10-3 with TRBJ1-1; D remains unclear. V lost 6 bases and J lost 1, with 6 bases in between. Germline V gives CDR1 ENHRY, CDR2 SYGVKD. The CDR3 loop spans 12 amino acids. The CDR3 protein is CAISEQNTEAFF. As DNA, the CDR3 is TGTGCCATCAGCGAGCAGAACACTGAAGCTTTCTTT.

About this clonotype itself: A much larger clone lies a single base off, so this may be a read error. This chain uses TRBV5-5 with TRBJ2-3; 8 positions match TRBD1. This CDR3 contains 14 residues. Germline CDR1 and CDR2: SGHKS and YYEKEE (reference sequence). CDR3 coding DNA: TGTGCCAGCACGACAGGGGAAAGGACAGATACGCAGTGTTTT. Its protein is CASTTGERTDTQCF.

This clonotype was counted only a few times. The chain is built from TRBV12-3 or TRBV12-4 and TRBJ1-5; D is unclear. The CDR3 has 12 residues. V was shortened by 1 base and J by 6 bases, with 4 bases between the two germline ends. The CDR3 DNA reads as TGTGCCAGCAGTTTAGACCGTCAGCCCCAGCATTTT. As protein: CASSLDRQPQHF.

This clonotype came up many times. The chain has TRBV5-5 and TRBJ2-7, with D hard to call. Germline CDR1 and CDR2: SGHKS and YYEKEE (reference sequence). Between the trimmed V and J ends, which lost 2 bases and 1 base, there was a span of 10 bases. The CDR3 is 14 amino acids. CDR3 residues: CASSFSSDSYEQYF. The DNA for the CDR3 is TGTGCCAGCAGCTTCTCGTCAGATTCCTACGAGCAGTACTTC.

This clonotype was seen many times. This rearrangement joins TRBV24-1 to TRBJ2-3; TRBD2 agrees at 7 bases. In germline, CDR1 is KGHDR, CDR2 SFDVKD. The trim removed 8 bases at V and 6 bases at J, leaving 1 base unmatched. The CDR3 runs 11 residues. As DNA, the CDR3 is TGTGCCACCATGGGGGGGGATACGCAGTATTTT. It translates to CATMGGDTQYF.

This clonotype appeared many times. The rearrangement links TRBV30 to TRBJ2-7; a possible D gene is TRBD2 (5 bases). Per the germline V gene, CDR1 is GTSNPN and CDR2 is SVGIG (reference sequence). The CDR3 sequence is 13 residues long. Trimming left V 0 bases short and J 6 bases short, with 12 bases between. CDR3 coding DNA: TGTGCCTGGAGTGTAGGCCGCGAGGGCGAGCAGTACTTC. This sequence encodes CAWSVGREGEQYF.

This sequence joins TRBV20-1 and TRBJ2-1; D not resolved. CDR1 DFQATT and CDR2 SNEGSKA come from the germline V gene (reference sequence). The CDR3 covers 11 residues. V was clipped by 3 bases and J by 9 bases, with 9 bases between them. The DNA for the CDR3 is TGCAGTGCTAGTAGCCTCGGTGAGCAGTTCTTC. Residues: CSASSLGEQFF.

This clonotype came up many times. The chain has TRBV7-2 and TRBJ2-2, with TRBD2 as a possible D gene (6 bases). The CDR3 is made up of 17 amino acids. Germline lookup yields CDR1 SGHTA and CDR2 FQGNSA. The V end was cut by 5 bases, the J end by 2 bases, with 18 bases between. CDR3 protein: CASSPRRPSENTGELFF. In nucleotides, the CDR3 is TGTGCCAGCAGCCCCCGACGCCCTAGCGAAAACACCGGGGAGCTGTTTTTT.

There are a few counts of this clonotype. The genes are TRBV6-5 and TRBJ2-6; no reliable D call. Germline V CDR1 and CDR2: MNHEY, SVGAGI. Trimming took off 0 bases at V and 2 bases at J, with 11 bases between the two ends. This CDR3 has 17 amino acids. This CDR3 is CASSYSHSQTGANVLTF. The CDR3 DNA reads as TGTGCCAGCAGTTACTCGCACTCGCAAACTGGGGCCAACGTCCTGACTTTC.

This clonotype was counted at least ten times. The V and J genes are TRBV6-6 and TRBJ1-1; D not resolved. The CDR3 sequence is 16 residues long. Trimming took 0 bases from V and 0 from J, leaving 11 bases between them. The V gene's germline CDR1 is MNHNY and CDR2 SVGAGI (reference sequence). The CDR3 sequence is CASSYSSSPMNTEAFF. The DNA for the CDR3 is TGTGCCAGCAGTTACTCGAGTTCTCCTATGAACACTGAAGCTTTCTTT.

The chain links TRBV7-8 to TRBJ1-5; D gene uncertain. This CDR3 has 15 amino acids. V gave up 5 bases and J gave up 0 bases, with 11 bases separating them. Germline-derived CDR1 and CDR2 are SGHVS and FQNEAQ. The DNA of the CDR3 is TGTGCCAGCAGCCTCAGGCCGGGTAGCAATCAGCCCCAGCATTTT. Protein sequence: CASSLRPGSNQPQHF.

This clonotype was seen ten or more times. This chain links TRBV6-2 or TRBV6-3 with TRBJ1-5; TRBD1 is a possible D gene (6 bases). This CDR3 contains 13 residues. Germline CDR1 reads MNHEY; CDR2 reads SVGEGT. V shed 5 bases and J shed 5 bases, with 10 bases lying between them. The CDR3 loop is CASSRQGYQPQHF. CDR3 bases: TGTGCCAGCAGTCGCCAGGGGTATCAGCCCCAGCATTTT.

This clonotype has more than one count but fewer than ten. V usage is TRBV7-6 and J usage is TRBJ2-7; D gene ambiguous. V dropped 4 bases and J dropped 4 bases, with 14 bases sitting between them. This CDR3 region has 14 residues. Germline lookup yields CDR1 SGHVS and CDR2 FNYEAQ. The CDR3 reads CASSSTPAAYEQYF. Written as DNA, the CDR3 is TGTGCCAGCAGCTCAACACCGGCGGCGTACGAGCAGTACTTC.

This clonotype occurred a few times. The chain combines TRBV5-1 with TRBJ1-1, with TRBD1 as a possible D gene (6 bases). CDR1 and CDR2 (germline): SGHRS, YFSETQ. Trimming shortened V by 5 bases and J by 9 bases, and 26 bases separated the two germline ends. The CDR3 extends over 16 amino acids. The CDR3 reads CASRNRTRGWLGQAFF. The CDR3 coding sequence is TGCGCCAGCAGAAATAGGACAAGGGGGTGGTTAGGGCAAGCTTTCTTT.

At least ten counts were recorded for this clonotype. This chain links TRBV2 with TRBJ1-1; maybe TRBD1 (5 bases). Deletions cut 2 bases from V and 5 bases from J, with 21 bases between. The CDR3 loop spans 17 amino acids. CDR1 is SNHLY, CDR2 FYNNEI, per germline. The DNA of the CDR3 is TGTGCCAGCAGTGAATGGGCGGGACTACCCTTAAGGACTGAAGCTTTCTTT. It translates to CASSEWAGLPLRTEAFF.

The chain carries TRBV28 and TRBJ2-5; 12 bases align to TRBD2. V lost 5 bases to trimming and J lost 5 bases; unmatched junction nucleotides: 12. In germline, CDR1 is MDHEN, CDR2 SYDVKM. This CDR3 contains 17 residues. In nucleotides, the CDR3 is TGTGCCAGCAGTGCTACGACTAGCGGGAGCCCCGGGGAGACCCAGTACTTC. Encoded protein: CASSATTSGSPGETQYF.

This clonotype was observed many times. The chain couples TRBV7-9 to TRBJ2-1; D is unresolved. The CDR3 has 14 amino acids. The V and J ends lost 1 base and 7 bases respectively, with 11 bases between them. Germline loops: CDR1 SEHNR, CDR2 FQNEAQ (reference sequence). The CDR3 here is CASSLGLGQNEQFF. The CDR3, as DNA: TGTGCCAGCAGCTTAGGCCTGGGTCAGAATGAGCAGTTCTTC.

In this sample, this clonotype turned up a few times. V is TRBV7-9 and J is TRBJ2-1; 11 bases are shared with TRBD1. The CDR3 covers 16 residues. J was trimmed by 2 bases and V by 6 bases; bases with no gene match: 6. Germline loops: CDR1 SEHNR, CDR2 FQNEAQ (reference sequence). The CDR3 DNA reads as TGTGCCAGCAGGCCGGACAGGGGGCTTACCTACAATGAGCAGTTCTTC. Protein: CASRPDRGLTYNEQFF.